Listed below are T cell receptor beta chains from one sample, sequenced in a study of response to subunit inactivated influenza vaccine. MiXCR, applied by TCRdb to the RT-PCR reads, yields one record per CDR3 protein. The data contain 500,000 to 700,000 distinct CDR3 sequences, roughly 23% of them singletons. In addition, the sample was reused for a study of T cells expressing NK-cell markers.

The sequences come from CD4+ T cells sorted from PBMCs, collected 11 to 12 days after vaccination. These receptors all come from a man between 45 and 60 years old who received an inactivated influenza vaccine. CDR3s include the opening cysteine and the closing phenylalanine or tryptophan. Fields, in order: clone size, V gene, CDR3 length, D gene, J gene, CDR3 protein, CDR3 DNA. D genes are given only for firm matches. Rows may omit the clone size; those that give it use once, few, many or a size class.

.	TRBV5-6	15	TRBD2	TRBJ2-1	CASSPTSGGASEQFF	TGTGCCAGCAGCCCGACTAGCGGGGGGGCTTCTGAGCAGTTCTTC
few	TRBV4-2	14	.	TRBJ1-2	CASSQERNNYGYTF	TGTGCCAGCAGCCAAGAACGGAATAACTATGGCTACACCTTC
few	TRBV6-1	12	.	TRBJ2-4	CASSQTVNIQYF	TGTGCCAGCAGCCAGACAGTGAACATTCAGTACTTC
.	TRBV20-1	17	TRBD2	TRBJ2-3	CSAFSQVSGGYTDTQYF	TGCAGTGCTTTCTCCCAAGTTAGCGGGGGGTACACAGATACGCAGTATTTT
.	TRBV6-1	15	TRBD1	TRBJ1-2	CATTRDRGANYGYTF	TGTGCCACAACCCGCGACAGGGGAGCTAACTATGGCTACACCTTC
.	TRBV6-1	17	TRBD2	TRBJ2-2	CASSEVSGGGHTGELFF	TGTGCCAGCAGTGAAGTGAGCGGGGGGGGGCACACCGGGGAGCTGTTTTTT
.	TRBV18	18	TRBD1	TRBJ2-7	CASSLSAPLTGGSYEQYF	TGTGCCAGCTCACTCTCCGCCCCCCTGACAGGGGGCTCCTACGAGCAGTACTTC
.	TRBV20-1	14	.	TRBJ1-1	CSARVGGLDTEAFF	TGCAGTGCTAGAGTTGGGGGGCTTGACACTGAAGCTTTCTTT
.	TRBV6-5	16	TRBD1	TRBJ1-2	CASSYRPGTGNYGYTF	TGTGCCAGCAGTTACCGGCCCGGGACAGGGAACTATGGCTACACCTTC
few	TRBV7-2	15	.	TRBJ2-7	CASSPSPRGYYEQYF	TGTGCCAGCAGCCCGTCCCCCAGGGGCTACTACGAGCAGTACTTC
.	TRBV18	15	TRBD2	TRBJ2-1	CASSPTSFSYNEQFF	TGTGCCAGCTCTCCGACTAGCTTCTCCTACAATGAGCAGTTCTTC
few	TRBV20-1	16	TRBD2	TRBJ2-3	CSAGELAGATTDTQYF	TGCAGTGCTGGAGAACTAGCGGGGGCGACCACAGATACGCAGTATTTT
few	TRBV5-1	12	TRBD1	TRBJ2-7	CASTPGGGEQYF	TGCGCCAGCACCCCAGGGGGCGGCGAGCAGTACTTC
.	TRBV10-3	12	.	TRBJ2-7	CAIGGLDYEQYF	TGTGCCATCGGGGGCCTCGACTACGAGCAGTACTTC
few	TRBV19	19	TRBD2	TRBJ2-1	CASSISRASGRSSYNEQFF	TGTGCCAGTAGTATTTCTCGGGCTAGCGGGAGGTCCTCCTACAATGAGCAGTTCTTC
few	TRBV20-1	16	TRBD2	TRBJ2-2	CSAKPPGLATTGELFF	TGCAGTGCAAAACCTCCGGGACTAGCGACCACCGGGGAGCTGTTTTTT
many	TRBV20-1	15	TRBD1	TRBJ2-7	CSARPPRRGQGEQYF	TGCAGTGCTAGACCTCCGAGGAGGGGACAGGGTGAGCAGTACTTC
.	TRBV5-1	16	.	TRBJ2-5	CASSLEIGIGKETQYF	TGCGCCAGCAGCCTGGAAATCGGGATTGGGAAAGAGACCCAGTACTTC
.	TRBV28	14	TRBD1	TRBJ2-1	CASRGTGGSNEQFF	TGTGCCAGCAGGGGGACAGGAGGATCCAATGAGCAGTTCTTC
.	TRBV12-3/TRBV12-4	14	.	TRBJ2-3	CASNLRGLTDTQYF	TGTGCCAGCAATCTCCGTGGACTCACAGATACGCAGTATTTT
.	TRBV15	15	TRBD1	TRBJ2-7	CATSRAGTGAYEQYF	TGTGCCACCAGCAGGGCCGGGACAGGGGCCTACGAGCAGTACTTC
few	TRBV21-1	15	.	TRBJ1-5	CASSKVPGPNQPQHF	TGTGCCAGCAGCAAAGTACCCGGGCCCAATCAGCCCCAGCATTTT
.	TRBV7-9	14	.	TRBJ1-1	CASSFSGTTTEAFF	TGTGCCAGCAGCTTCTCCGGTACGACCACTGAAGCTTTCTTT
.	TRBV29-1	12	.	TRBJ2-1	CSGARGLHEQFF	TGCAGCGGGGCCCGGGGGTTGCATGAGCAGTTCTTC
.	TRBV5-1	12	.	TRBJ2-7	CASSSLGYEQYF	TGCGCCAGCAGCTCTCTAGGCTACGAGCAGTACTTC
.	TRBV10-3	13	TRBD1	TRBJ1-1	CAISESRGQEAFF	TGTGCCATCAGTGAGTCCAGGGGACAGGAAGCTTTCTTT
few	TRBV20-1	13	.	TRBJ1-1	CSASAGANTEAFF	TGCAGTGCTAGTGCTGGGGCCAACACTGAAGCTTTCTTT
.	TRBV7-2	17	.	TRBJ2-3	CASSRSVARVGTDTQYF	TGTGCCAGCAGCCGTAGCGTTGCGAGGGTTGGCACAGATACGCAGTATTTT
.	TRBV11-2	15	.	TRBJ2-7	CASSLGLSGTYEQYF	TGTGCCAGCAGCTTAGGCCTTAGCGGTACCTACGAGCAGTACTTC
.	TRBV9	15	.	TRBJ2-3	CASSVVNSLTDTQYF	TGTGCCAGCAGCGTAGTTAATAGCCTCACAGATACGCAGTATTTT
.	TRBV6-2/TRBV6-3	15	.	TRBJ2-7	CASSLIFRQDYEQYF	TGTGCCAGCAGTTTAATCTTTCGACAAGACTACGAGCAGTACTTC
many	TRBV20-1	11	.	TRBJ2-5	CSASGRETQYF	TGCAGTGCGTCTGGTCGGGAGACCCAGTACTTC
.	TRBV6-2/TRBV6-3	14	.	TRBJ1-1	CASSYSRSAHEAFF	TGTGCCAGCAGTTACTCGAGATCAGCACATGAAGCTTTCTTT
.	TRBV11-2	12	.	TRBJ1-1	CASSLAPTEAFF	TGTGCCAGCAGCTTAGCTCCCACTGAAGCTTTCTTT
.	TRBV3-1	16	.	TRBJ1-1	CASSQGDRRMNTEAFF	TGTGCCAGCAGCCAAGGTGACAGAAGGATGAACACTGAAGCTTTCTTT
few	TRBV29-1	14	TRBD1	TRBJ1-1	CSASPGGKGTEAFF	TGCAGCGCTAGTCCAGGGGGAAAGGGCACTGAAGCTTTCTTT
.	TRBV4-3	14	.	TRBJ1-1	CASSQGQVTTEAFF	TGCGCCAGCAGCCAAGGACAGGTAACCACTGAAGCTTTCTTT
.	TRBV7-2	12	.	TRBJ2-7	CASSSRGGEQYF	TGTGCCAGCAGCTCAAGGGGGGGCGAGCAGTACTTC
.	TRBV20-1	14	.	TRBJ2-3	CSAFLATSTDTQYF	TGCAGTGCTTTTCTAGCGACTAGCACAGATACGCAGTATTTT
.	TRBV20-1	17	.	TRBJ2-1	CSARDRRHGSSYNEQFF	TGCAGTGCTAGAGATCGGCGCCACGGGAGCTCCTACAATGAGCAGTTCTTC
.	TRBV5-1	15	TRBD1	TRBJ1-6	CASSLRTGANSPLHF	TGCGCCAGCAGCTTAAGGACAGGGGCTAATTCACCCCTCCACTTT
.	TRBV28	15	TRBD1	TRBJ2-1	CASRGQALVYNEQFF	TGTGCCAGCAGAGGACAGGCGCTCGTCTACAATGAGCAGTTCTTC
.	TRBV11-2	13	.	TRBJ2-5	CASSRGRRETQYF	TGTGCCAGCAGCCGGGGGCGCAGGGAGACCCAGTACTTC
.	TRBV6-1	13	.	TRBJ1-1	CASSEVGNTEAFF	TGTGCCAGCAGTGAAGTGGGGAACACTGAAGCTTTCTTT
few	TRBV20-1	18	TRBD2	TRBJ2-1	CSARDPGTSGSSYNEQFF	TGCAGTGCTAGAGATCCAGGGACTAGCGGGAGCTCCTACAATGAGCAGTTCTTC
.	TRBV6-5	16	TRBD2	TRBJ2-5	CASRRLAGGNQETQYF	TGTGCCAGCAGAAGATTAGCGGGGGGAAACCAAGAGACCCAGTACTTC
.	TRBV12-3/TRBV12-4	15	TRBD1	TRBJ1-2	CASSPGGQHLYGYTF	TGTGCCAGCAGTCCCGGGGGACAGCACCTCTATGGCTACACCTTC
few	TRBV7-9	15	.	TRBJ2-1	CASSGAAARVNEQFF	TGTGCCAGCAGCGGGGCCGCGGCTAGGGTCAATGAGCAGTTCTTC
.	TRBV6-4	15	TRBD1	TRBJ2-3	CASSDRGQGLDTQYF	TGTGCCAGCAGTGACCGCGGACAGGGGCTTGATACGCAGTATTTT
.	TRBV12-3/TRBV12-4	13	.	TRBJ1-5	CASRGRGNQPQHF	TGTGCCAGCAGGGGACGGGGGAATCAGCCCCAGCATTTT